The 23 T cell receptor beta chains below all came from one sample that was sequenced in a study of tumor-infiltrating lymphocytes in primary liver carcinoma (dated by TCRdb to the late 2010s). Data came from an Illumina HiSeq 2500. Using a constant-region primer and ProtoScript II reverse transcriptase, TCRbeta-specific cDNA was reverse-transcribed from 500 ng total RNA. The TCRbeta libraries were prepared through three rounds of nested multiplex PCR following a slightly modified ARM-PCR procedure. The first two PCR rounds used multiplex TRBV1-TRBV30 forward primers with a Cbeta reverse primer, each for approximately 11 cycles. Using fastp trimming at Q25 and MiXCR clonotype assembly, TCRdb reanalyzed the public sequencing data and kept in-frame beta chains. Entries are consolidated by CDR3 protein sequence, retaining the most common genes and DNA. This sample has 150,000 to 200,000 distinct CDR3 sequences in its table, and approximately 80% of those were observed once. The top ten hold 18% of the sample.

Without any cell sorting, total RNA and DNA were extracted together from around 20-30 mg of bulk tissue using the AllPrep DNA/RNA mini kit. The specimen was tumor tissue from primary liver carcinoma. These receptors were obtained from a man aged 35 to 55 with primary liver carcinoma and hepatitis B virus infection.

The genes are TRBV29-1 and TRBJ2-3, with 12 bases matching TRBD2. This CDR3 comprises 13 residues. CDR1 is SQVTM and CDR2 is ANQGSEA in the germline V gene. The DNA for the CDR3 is TGCAGTGATACCCTAGCGGGAGGGGATACGCAGTATTTT. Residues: CSDTLAGGDTQYF.

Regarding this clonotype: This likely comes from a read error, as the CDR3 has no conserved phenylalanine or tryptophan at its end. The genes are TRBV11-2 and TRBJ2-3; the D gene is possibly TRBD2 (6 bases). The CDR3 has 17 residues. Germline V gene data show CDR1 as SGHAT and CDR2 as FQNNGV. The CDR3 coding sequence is TGTGCCAGCAGCTTAGATCCGGGGGAGACTACCACAGACACGCAGTATATT. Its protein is CASSLDPGETTTDTQYI.

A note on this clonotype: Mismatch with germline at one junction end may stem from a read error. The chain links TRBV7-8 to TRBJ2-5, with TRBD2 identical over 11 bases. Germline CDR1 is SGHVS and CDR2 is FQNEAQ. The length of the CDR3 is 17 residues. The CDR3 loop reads CTSSPRIAGGPSETQYF. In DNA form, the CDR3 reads TGTACCAGCAGCCCCCGAATAGCGGGAGGGCCTTCAGAGACTCAGTACTTC. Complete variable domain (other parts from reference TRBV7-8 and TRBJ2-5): GAGVSQSPRYKVAKRGQDVALRCDPISGHVSLFWYQQALGQGPEFLTYFQNEAQLDKSGLPSDRFFAERPEGSVSTLKIQRTQQEDSAVYLCTSSPRIAGGPSETQYFGPGTRLLVL.

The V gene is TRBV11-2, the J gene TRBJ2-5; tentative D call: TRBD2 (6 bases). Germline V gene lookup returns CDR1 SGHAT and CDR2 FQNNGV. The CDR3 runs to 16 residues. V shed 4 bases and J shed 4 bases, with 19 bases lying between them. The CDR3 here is CASSYSRGNGRETQYF. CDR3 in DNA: TGTGCCAGCAGCTACTCCCGTGGTAACGGGAGAGAGACCCAGTACTTC.

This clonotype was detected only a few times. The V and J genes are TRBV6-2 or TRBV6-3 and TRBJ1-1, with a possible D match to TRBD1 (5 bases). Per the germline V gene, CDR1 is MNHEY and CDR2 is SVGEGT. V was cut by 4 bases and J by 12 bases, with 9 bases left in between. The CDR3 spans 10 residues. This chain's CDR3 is CASSSAGPFF. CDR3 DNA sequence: TGTGCCAGCAGTTCGGCAGGGCCTTTCTTT.

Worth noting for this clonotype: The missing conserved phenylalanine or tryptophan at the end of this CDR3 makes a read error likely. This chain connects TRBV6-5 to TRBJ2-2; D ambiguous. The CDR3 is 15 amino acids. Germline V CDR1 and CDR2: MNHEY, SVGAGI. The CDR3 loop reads CASSYSGVNTGELFI. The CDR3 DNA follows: TGTGCCAGTAGTTACTCTGGGGTGAACACCGGGGAGCTGTTTATT.

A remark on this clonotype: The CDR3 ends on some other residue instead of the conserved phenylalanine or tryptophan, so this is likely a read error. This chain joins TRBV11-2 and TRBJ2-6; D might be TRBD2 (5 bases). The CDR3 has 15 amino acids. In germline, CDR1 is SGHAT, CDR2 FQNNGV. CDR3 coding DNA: TGTGCTACCCAGCGGCCGCACTCTGGGGCCAACGTCCTGACTATC. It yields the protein CATQRPHSGANVLTI.

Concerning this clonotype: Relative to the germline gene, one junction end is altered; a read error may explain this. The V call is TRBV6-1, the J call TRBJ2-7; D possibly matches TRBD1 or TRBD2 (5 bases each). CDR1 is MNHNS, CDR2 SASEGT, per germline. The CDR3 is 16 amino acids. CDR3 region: CASSRRPPDSSYKQYF. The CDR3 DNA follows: TGTGCAAGCAGCCGGAGGCCCCCCGACAGCTCCTACAAGCAGTACTTC.

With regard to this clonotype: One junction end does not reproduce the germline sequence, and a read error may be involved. The CDR3 spells CASSPSGNHASTDTQYF. The CDR3 bases are TGTGCCAGCAGTCCTAGCGGGAACCATGCTAGCACAGATACACAGTATTTT. This rearrangement joins TRBV12-3 or TRBV12-4 to TRBJ2-3; TRBD2 matches 9 bases. This CDR3 region has 17 residues.

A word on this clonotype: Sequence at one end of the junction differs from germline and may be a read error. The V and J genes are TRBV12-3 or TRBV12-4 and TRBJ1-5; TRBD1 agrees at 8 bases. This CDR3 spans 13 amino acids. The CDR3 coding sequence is TGTGCCAGCAGCCAGGGGGCCTATCAGCCCCGGCATTTC. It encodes CASSQGAYQPRHF.

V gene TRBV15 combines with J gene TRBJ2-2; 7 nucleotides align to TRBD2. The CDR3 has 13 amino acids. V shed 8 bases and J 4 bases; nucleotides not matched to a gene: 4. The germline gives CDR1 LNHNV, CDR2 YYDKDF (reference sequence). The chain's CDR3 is CATGRGGTGELFF. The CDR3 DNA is TGTGCCACCGGGAGGGGTGGCACCGGGGAGCTGTTTTTT.

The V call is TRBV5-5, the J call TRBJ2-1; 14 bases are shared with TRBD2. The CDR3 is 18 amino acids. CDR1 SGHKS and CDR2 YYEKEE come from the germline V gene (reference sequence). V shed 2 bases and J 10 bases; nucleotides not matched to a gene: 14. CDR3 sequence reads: CASSFATSGRAIFKEQFF. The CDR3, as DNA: TGTGCCAGCAGCTTTGCGACTAGCGGGAGGGCCATATTCAAAGAGCAGTTCTTC.

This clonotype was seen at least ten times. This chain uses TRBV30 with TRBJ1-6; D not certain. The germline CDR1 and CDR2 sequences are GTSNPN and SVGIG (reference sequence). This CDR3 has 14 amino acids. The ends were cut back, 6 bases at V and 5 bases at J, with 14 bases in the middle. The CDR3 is CACRLRTNNSPLHF. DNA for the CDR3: TGTGCCTGTAGACTCCGGACCAATAATTCACCCCTCCACTTT.

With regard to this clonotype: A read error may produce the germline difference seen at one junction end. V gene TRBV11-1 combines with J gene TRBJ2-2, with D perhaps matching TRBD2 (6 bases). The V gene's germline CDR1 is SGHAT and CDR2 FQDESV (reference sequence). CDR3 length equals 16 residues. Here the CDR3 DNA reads TGTGCCAGCGGCCCGGGGGTCGGGGCGAACACCAGGGACCTGTTTTTT. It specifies CASGPGVGANTRDLFF.

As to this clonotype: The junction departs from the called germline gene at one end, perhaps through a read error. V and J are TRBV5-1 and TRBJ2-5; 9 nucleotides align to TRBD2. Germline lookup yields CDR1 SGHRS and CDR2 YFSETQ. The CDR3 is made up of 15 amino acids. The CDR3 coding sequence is TGCGCCAGAAGCTATATAGCGGGAGTCGGTGAGACCCAGTACTTC. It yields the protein CARSYIAGVGETQYF.

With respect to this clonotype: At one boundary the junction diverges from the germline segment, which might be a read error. The CDR3 is CASSPSLGHGNIGELLF. For the CDR3, the DNA is TGCGCCAGCAGCCCTAGCCTAGGGCATGGTAACATCGGGGAGCTGCTTTTT. The chain uses TRBV5-1 and TRBJ2-2; the D gene is possibly TRBD2 (5 bases). CDR1 SGHRS and CDR2 YFSETQ come from the germline V gene. This CDR3 spans 17 amino acids.

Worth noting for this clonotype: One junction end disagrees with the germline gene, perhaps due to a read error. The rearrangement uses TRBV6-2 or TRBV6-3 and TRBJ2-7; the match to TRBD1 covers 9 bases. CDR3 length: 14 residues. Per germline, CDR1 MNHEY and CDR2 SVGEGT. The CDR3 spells CGSNLRDRAHEQHF. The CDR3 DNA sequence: TGTGGCAGCAACCTCCGGGACAGGGCCCACGAGCAGCACTTC.

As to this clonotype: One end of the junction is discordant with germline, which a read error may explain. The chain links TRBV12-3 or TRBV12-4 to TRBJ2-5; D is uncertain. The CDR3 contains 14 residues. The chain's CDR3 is CASSLITDQETQYF. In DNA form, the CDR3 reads TGTGCCAGCAGTTTAATTACAGACCAAGAGACACAGTACTTC.

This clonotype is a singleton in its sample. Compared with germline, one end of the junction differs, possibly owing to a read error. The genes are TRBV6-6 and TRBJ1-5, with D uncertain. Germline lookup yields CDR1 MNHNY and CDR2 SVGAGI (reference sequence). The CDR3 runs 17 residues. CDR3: CTSSYSKAQRGNQPQHF. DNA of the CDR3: TGTACCAGCAGTTACTCGAAGGCACAGAGGGGCAATCAGCCCCAGCATTTT.

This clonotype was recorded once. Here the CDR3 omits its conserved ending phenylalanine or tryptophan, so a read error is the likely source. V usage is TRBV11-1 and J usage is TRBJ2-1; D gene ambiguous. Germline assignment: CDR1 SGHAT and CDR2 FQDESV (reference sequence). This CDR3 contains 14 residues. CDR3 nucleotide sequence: TGTACCAGCAGGTTAGGCTCGGCGGACAATGAGCAGTTCTTG. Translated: CTSRLGSADNEQFL.

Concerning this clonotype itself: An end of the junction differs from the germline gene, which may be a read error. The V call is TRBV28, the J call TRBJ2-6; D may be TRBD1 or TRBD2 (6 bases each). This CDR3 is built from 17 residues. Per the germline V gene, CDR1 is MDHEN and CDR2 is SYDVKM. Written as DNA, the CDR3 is TGTGCCAGCAGCCGTTCTTTGGGGGGCGTTGGGGCCAACGTCCCGACATTC. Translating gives CASSRSLGGVGANVPTF.

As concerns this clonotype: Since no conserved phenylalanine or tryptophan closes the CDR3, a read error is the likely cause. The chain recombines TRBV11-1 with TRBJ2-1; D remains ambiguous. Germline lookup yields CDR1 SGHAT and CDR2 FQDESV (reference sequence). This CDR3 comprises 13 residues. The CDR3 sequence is CTSSPGGPNEQFL. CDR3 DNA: TGTACCAGTAGCCCTGGTGGTCCGAATGAGCAGTTCCTC.

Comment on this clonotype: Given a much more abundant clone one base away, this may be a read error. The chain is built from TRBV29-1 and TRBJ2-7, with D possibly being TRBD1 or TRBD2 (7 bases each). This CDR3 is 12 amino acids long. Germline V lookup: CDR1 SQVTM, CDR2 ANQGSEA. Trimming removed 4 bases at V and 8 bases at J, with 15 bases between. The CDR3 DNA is TGCAGCGTTGGAGGGAGGGGGCTCAAGCAGTACTTC. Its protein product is CSVGGRGLKQYF.